This TCR beta chain came from a study of blood T cells in healthy people across ages. V was shortened by 4 bases and J by 1 base, with 13 bases between the two germline ends. Per the germline V gene, CDR1 is LNHDA and CDR2 is SQIVND (reference sequence). The CDR3 contains 15 residues. A second about 7 to 11 cycle PCR used barcoded and J-beta primers. TCRdb re-called the 5' RACE reads with MiXCR, one entry per CDR3 protein. The sample holds approximately 780,000 distinct CDR3 sequences, under 30% seen once. These data are also associated with another study on T cells of mothers and their children. As that report states: Over 8 million TCR beta CDR3 reads were obtained from each mother, and some 3.1 million from each child.

The receptor was isolated from a boy aged 10-17 years in good health. Sequenced material: blood. The chain links TRBV19 to TRBJ2-5, with D possibly called TRBD1 or TRBD2 (5 bases each). DNA for the CDR3: TGTGCCAGTAGTACCTCAGGGAGAGCCCAAGAGACCCAGTACTTC. Its translation is CASSTSGRAQETQYF.